One T cell receptor beta chain is described in this entry. The antigen remains unidentified. This sample was taken from a study of a mutant IDH1 vaccine in newly diagnosed glioma. Study at large: Patients were pretreated with radiotherapy, temozolomide, or both, mostly both.

Documented time point: week 23, last vaccination. The investigators gave 300 ug of mutant IDH1 20-mer peptide in each vaccine dose, together with topical imiquimod. TCRdb's copy holds only in-frame clones and misses some; the assay was immunoSEQ multiplex PCR. The sample lists under 45,000 clones, about four fifths seen once, with 2% to 3% in the top ten. This sequence originates from a woman between 18 and 29 years old with glioma. Some clones in this sample may be carry-over from other donors' samples. Material: PBMCs, obtained from a glioma patient whose treatment included an IDH1 peptide vaccine.

The CDR3 spells CASSISERATIYEQYF. In nucleotides, the CDR3 is TGCGCCAGCAGCATCTCCGAGCGGGCAACTATATACGAGCAGTACTTC. The chain links TRBV5-1 to TRBJ2-7; TRBD2 is a possible D gene (6 bases). In germline, CDR1 is SGHRS, CDR2 YFSETQ. CDR3 length equals 16 residues. Trimming shortened V by 4 bases and J by 4 bases, and 21 bases separated the two germline ends.